The next 2 T cell receptor beta chains were all read from a single sample in a study of cytomegalovirus exposure and HLA in healthy donors. PCR employed 60 Vbeta and 13 Jbeta primers. The method was immunoSEQ multiplex PCR; TCRdb's version includes in-frame clones alone and lacks a portion of them. The repertoire holds fewer than 150,000 clones, with more than 60% as singletons. The sequenced material came from PBMCs. These receptor sequences come from a male donor in good health and CMV-seronegative.

The chain is built from TRBV27 and TRBJ1-4; D perhaps matches TRBD1 (6 bases). Germline CDR1 MNHEY, CDR2 SMNVEV (reference sequence). The CDR3 runs to 17 residues. V was cut by 4 bases and J by 8 bases, with 23 bases left in between. The CDR3 spells CASSSPVSTGVVEKLFF. The CDR3 nucleotides are TGTGCCAGCAGTTCACCTGTGTCGACAGGAGTAGTGGAAAAACTGTTTTTT.

The gene calls are TRBV6-5 and TRBJ2-7; TRBD1 aligns across 10 bases. This CDR3 has 13 residues. In germline, CDR1 is MNHEY, CDR2 SVGAGI. V lost 8 bases to trimming and J lost 4 bases; unmatched junction nucleotides: 5. The CDR3 here is CASHRTGGYEQYF. For the CDR3, the DNA is TGTGCCAGCCACCGGACAGGGGGTTACGAGCAGTACTTC.